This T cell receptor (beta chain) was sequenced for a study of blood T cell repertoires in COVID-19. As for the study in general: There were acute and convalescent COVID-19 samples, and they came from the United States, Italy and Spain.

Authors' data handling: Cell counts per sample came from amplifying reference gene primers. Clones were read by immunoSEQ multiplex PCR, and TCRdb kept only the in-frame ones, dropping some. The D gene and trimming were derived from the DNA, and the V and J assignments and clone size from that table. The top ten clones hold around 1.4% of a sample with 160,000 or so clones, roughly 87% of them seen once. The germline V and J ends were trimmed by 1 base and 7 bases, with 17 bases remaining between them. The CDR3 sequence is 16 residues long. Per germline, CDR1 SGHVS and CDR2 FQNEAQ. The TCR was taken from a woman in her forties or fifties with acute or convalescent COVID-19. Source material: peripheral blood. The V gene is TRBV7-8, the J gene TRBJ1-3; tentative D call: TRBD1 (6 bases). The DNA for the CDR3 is TGTGCCAGCAGCTTAGAGGGGGGGACGGGACGGAACACCATATATTTT. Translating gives CASSLEGGTGRNTIYF.